Listed below are T cell receptor beta chains from one sample, sequenced in a study of blood T cells in healthy people across ages. One entry per CDR3 protein, called by TCRdb with MiXCR from the 5' RACE reads. Of 630,000 or so distinct CDR3 sequences in the sample, 25% to 35% were seen once. Sequencing input: blood. Every receptor here comes from a woman older than 75 in good health. CDR3s include the opening cysteine and the closing phenylalanine or tryptophan. D genes are given only for firm matches. Size tells how often a clone was seen (once, few, many) or the class of an expanded clone, and some rows leave it out.

CDR3 length | D gene | clone size | J gene | V gene | CDR3 DNA | CDR3 protein
17 | TRBD1 | NA | TRBJ1-2 | TRBV6-2/TRBV6-3 | TGTGCCAGCAGCCAAATCCCCGGGACAGGGCAAAAGGATGGCTACACCTTC | CASSQIPGTGQKDGYTF
13 | NA | many | TRBJ2-7 | TRBV15 | TGTGCCACCAGCAGAGATCAGAAAGGGGCGCAGTACTTC | CATSRDQKGAQYF
15 | NA | many | TRBJ1-6 | TRBV20-1 | TGCAGTGCTAGAGAAGGGAGCTCCTATAATTCACCCCTCCACTTT | CSAREGSSYNSPLHF
16 | TRBD2 | NA | TRBJ2-5 | TRBV7-2 | TGTGCCAGCAGCTTAGTCCCTAGCGGGGGGTATGAGACCCAGTACTTC | CASSLVPSGGYETQYF
13 | NA | many | TRBJ2-7 | TRBV2 | TGTGCCAGCAGTCCCGCAGGGATAAGCGAGCAGTACTTC | CASSPAGISEQYF
18 | TRBD1 | many | TRBJ2-6 | TRBV18 | TGTGCCAGCTCACCATTAGGGACAGGCGGCTCTGGGGCCAACGTCCTGACTTTC | CASSPLGTGGSGANVLTF
16 | TRBD2 | many | TRBJ2-1 | TRBV6-1 | TGTGCCAGCAGTGAACAAGCGGGGGGGTGGTACAATGAGCAGTTCTTC | CASSEQAGGWYNEQFF
13 | NA | many | TRBJ1-2 | TRBV28 | TGTGCCAGCATCGGAGCCTCGATCTATGGCTACACCTTC | CASIGASIYGYTF
15 | TRBD2 | few | TRBJ2-1 | TRBV28 | TGTGCCAGCAGTCTCGGGACTAGCGGAAGACGTGAGCAGTTCTTC | CASSLGTSGRREQFF
15 | NA | NA | TRBJ2-3 | TRBV7-8 | TGTGCCAGCATCCCCCAGGGGACAAACACAGATACGCAGTATTTT | CASIPQGTNTDTQYF
14 | NA | many | TRBJ1-2 | TRBV28 | TGTGCCAGCAGCCAGAGAGCCATGAACTATGGCTACACCTTC | CASSQRAMNYGYTF
13 | NA | many | TRBJ2-7 | TRBV2 | TGTGCCAGCATGCCCTCCTCCTCCTACGAGCAGTACTTC | CASMPSSSYEQYF
21 | TRBD2 | NA | TRBJ2-1 | TRBV11-2 | TGTGCCAGCAGCTTAAGGAGGGGTGCTAGCGGGGCCGTTAAAACAAGGGAGACCCAGTTCTTC | CASSLRRGASGAVKTRETQFF
12 | NA | many | TRBJ1-4 | TRBV20-1 | TGCAGTGCTCCCGAAAGAGGCGAAAAACTGTTTTTT | CSAPERGEKLFF
16 | TRBD1 | many | TRBJ2-3 | TRBV10-3 | TGTGCCATCAGTGAACAGGGACAGGGAAGCACAGATACGCAGTATTTT | CAISEQGQGSTDTQYF
14 | NA | many | TRBJ2-7 | TRBV13 | TGTGCCAGCAGCGGCTCCGGGGGCCAACGCGAGCAGTACTTC | CASSGSGGQREQYF
16 | TRBD1 | many | TRBJ1-6 | TRBV20-1 | TGCAGTGCTAGAGAAAACACAGGGGGCCTAAGTTCACCCCTCCACTTT | CSARENTGGLSSPLHF
13 | NA | many | TRBJ1-5 | TRBV4-2 | TGTGCCAGCAGCCAAGATGGAGGGCAGCCCCAGCATTTT | CASSQDGGQPQHF
15 | NA | few | TRBJ2-7 | TRBV5-1 | TGCGCCAGCAACTTGGGGGGACGCCGAACCTACGAGCAGTACTTC | CASNLGGRRTYEQYF
13 | NA | few | TRBJ2-7 | TRBV10-3 | TGTGCCATCAGTGAGTCGGAAGGGAATGAGCAGTACTTC | CAISESEGNEQYF
15 | TRBD1 | NA | TRBJ1-2 | TRBV5-6 | TGTGCCAGCAGCTTAACAGGGGGCCTAGGATATGGCTACACCTTC | CASSLTGGLGYGYTF
14 | NA | many | TRBJ2-7 | TRBV5-1 | TGCGCCAGCAGCTCATCGGGGGCCTCCTACGAGCAGTACTTC | CASSSSGASYEQYF
14 | NA | many | TRBJ2-5 | TRBV5-1 | TGCGCCAGCGCCAAAATCCCGCTTGAAGAGACCCAGTACTTC | CASAKIPLEETQYF
15 | NA | many | TRBJ1-1 | TRBV4-2 | TGTGCCAGCAGCCAAGTTACCGGAGTGAACACTGAAGCTTTCTTT | CASSQVTGVNTEAFF
15 | NA | NA | TRBJ2-1 | TRBV7-9 | TGTGCCAGCAGCCATGGACTGGGGGTCTGGCATGAGCAGTTCTTC | CASSHGLGVWHEQFF
13 | NA | NA | TRBJ1-1 | TRBV29-1 | TGCAGCACGGGGGGGGGAAAGGACACTGAAGCTTTCTTT | CSTGGGKDTEAFF
15 | TRBD2 | NA | TRBJ2-7 | TRBV4-1 | TGCGCCAGCAGCCAACGGGGGGGAGTCGGCTACGAGCAGTACTTC | CASSQRGGVGYEQYF
15 | NA | few | TRBJ2-2 | TRBV4-3 | TGCGCCAGCAGCCGAGATAGGAGGGGCACCGGGGAGCTGTTTTTT | CASSRDRRGTGELFF
13 | NA | NA | TRBJ1-1 | TRBV11-2 | TGTGCCAGCAGTCCTCCAGGGAGTACTGAAGCTTTCTTT | CASSPPGSTEAFF
13 | NA | many | TRBJ2-3 | TRBV20-1 | TGCAGTGCTAGAGGCCCTGGCGAGACCACGCAGTATTTT | CSARGPGETTQYF
15 | TRBD2 | NA | TRBJ2-3 | TRBV9 | TGTGCCAGCAGCGTAGGGGACTACATCACAGATACGCAGTATTTT | CASSVGDYITDTQYF
15 | TRBD1 | NA | TRBJ2-1 | TRBV4-1 | TGCGCCAGCAGCCGAGCTAGACAGGGCGCCTACGAGCAGTTCTTC | CASSRARQGAYEQFF
15 | NA | many | TRBJ2-3 | TRBV5-1 | TGCGCCAGCAGCTTGGGCAGGGCGGGCACAGATACGCAGTATTTT | CASSLGRAGTDTQYF
15 | NA | NA | TRBJ1-1 | TRBV7-2 | TGTGCCAGCGGCTTAGGAGGCGGCATGTACACTGAAGCTTTCTTT | CASGLGGGMYTEAFF
15 | NA | NA | TRBJ2-1 | TRBV7-3 | TGTGCCAGCAGCTTAGGGCGGGGTTCAGGGAATGAGCAGTTCTTC | CASSLGRGSGNEQFF
16 | NA | few | TRBJ2-3 | TRBV3-1 | TGTGCCAGCAGCCAAGGACGGGGGTACGGCACAGATACGCAGTATTTT | CASSQGRGYGTDTQYF
17 | NA | few | TRBJ1-5 | TRBV30 | TGTGCCTGGAGTGTGTTGGGAAAGGGGATACTAGATTCAGCCCAGCATTTT | CAWSVLGKGILDSAQHF
14 | NA | many | TRBJ2-1 | TRBV20-1 | TGCAGTCCTCGTCGGGCTAGCTCCTACAATGAGCAGTTCTTC | CSPRRASSYNEQFF
16 | TRBD2 | many | TRBJ2-1 | TRBV5-1 | TGCGCCAGCAGGTTGGGGAGCGGGGGGTCTTACAATGAGCAGTTCTTC | CASRLGSGGSYNEQFF
14 | NA | many | TRBJ1-2 | TRBV20-1 | TGCAGTGCTAGAGATCAAGGGATAGGGTACGGCTACACCTTC | CSARDQGIGYGYTF